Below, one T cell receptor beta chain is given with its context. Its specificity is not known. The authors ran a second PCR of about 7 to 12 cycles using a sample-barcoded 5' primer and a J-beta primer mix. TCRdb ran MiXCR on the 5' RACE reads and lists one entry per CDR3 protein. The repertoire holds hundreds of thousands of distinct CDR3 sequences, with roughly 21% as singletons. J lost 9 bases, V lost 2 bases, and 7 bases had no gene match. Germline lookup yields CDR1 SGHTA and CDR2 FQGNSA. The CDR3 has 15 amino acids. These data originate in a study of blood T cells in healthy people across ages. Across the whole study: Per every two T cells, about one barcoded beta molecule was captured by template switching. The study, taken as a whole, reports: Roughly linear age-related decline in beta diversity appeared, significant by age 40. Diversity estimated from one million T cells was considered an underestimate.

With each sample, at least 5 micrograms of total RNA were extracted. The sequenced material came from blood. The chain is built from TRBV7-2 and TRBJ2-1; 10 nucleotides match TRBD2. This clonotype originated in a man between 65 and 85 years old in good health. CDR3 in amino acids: CASSLSLAGVGEQFF. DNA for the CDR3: TGTGCCAGCAGCTTATCTCTAGCGGGAGTAGGTGAGCAGTTCTTC.